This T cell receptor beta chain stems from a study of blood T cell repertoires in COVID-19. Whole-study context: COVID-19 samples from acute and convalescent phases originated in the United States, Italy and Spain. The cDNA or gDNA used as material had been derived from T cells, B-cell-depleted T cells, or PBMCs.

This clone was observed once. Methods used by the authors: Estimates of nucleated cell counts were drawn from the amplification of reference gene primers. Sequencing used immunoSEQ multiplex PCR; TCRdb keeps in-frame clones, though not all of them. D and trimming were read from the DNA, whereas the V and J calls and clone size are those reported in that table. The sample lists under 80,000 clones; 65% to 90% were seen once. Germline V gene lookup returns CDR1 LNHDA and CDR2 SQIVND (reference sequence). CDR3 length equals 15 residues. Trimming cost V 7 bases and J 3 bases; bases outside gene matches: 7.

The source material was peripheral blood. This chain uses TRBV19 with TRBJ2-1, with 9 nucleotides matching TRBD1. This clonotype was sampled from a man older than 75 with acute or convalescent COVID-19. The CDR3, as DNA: TGTGCCAGTACCAAGACAGGGGGGATCTACAATGAGCAGTTCTTC. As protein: CASTKTGGIYNEQFF.